This T cell receptor (beta chain) appears in the sequencing data of a study of blood T cell repertoires in COVID-19. Study information: Spain, Italy and the United States supplied samples that represented acute and convalescent COVID-19. T cells, B-cell-depleted T cells, or PBMCs provided the cDNA or gDNA that served as material.

Original data processing: Scientists estimated how many nucleated cells there were by amplifying reference gene primers. Profiled with immunoSEQ multiplex PCR; TCRdb holds only in-frame clones, not every one. The V and J calls and clone size come from that table; D and trimming were worked out from the DNA. The data show 150,000 or so clones, 85% seen once. Germline values: CDR1 SGDLS, CDR2 YYNGEE. The CDR3 covers 14 residues. V was clipped by 3 bases and J by 11 bases, with 18 bases between them. This sequence was found in a woman in her 40s with active or convalescent COVID-19. The specimen sequenced was peripheral blood. J is TRBJ1-3 and V is TRBV9; D is perhaps TRBD1 (6 bases). CDR3 region: CASSAFRGSGAIYF. Here the CDR3 DNA reads TGTGCCAGCAGCGCTTTTCGCGGCTCAGGGGCCATATATTTT.